A single sample is the source of the 29 T cell receptor beta chains below, sequenced in a study of siplizumab effects on memory and regulatory T cells. Measured with immunoSEQ multiplex PCR; TCRdb has only the in-frame clones, and not every one. The sample records some 100,000 clones, around 92% being singletons. The material sequenced was Tregs sorted from blood. Receptors originate from a human donor in good health.

The chain is built from TRBV7-8 and TRBJ2-7, with D perhaps matching TRBD2 (5 bases). The CDR3 consists of 15 residues. The germline gives CDR1 SGHVS, CDR2 FQNEAQ. Trimming took off 1 base at V and 7 bases at J, with 17 bases between the two ends. The CDR3 loop is CASSLGEERGREQYF. DNA for the CDR3: TGTGCCAGCAGCTTAGGTGAGGAACGGGGTCGAGAGCAGTACTTC.

The V call is TRBV19, the J call TRBJ1-2; a weak D match, TRBD1 (5 bases). The CDR3 is 15 residues long. Germline V gene lookup returns CDR1 LNHDA and CDR2 SQIVND (reference sequence). Trimming cost V 6 bases and J 2 bases, with 16 bases left between them. The CDR3 protein is CASSPIGVGNYGYTF. The CDR3, as DNA: TGTGCCAGTAGCCCGATAGGGGTTGGAAACTATGGCTACACCTTC.

A single count supports this clone. The CDR3 spells CASSRKTGTGGWNYGYTF. CDR3 bases: TGTGCCAGCAGCCGAAAAACCGGGACAGGGGGCTGGAACTATGGCTACACCTTC. The chain recombines TRBV7-9 with TRBJ1-2; 12 bases agree with TRBD1. The junction had 12 bases not matched to a gene; V was cut back by 5 bases and J by 2 bases. CDR1 is SEHNR and CDR2 is FQNEAQ in the germline V gene (reference sequence). This CDR3 contains 18 residues.

The chain is built from TRBV4-2 and TRBJ2-7; 9 positions match TRBD2. Germline V CDR1 and CDR2: LGHNA, YNFKEQ. Trimming cost V 2 bases and J 5 bases; bases outside gene matches: 10. CDR3 length equals 16 residues. CDR3 sequence (DNA): TGTGCCAGCAGCCAACCTGTCGCGGGAGGGTTCCACGAGCAGTACTTC. Translation: CASSQPVAGGFHEQYF.

CDR3 DNA sequence: TGTGCCAGCAGTTTCCCCACAGGCGAGCAGTACTTC. Encoded protein: CASSFPTGEQYF. The gene calls are TRBV6-5 and TRBJ2-7; TRBD1 is a possible D gene (5 bases). This CDR3 comprises 12 residues. The germline CDR1 and CDR2 sequences are MNHEY and SVGAGI. Trimming removed 4 bases at V and 6 bases at J, with 10 bases between.

This sequence joins TRBV6-5 and TRBJ1-2; D uncertain. This CDR3 is 13 amino acids long. Per the germline V gene, CDR1 is MNHEY and CDR2 is SVGAGI. V lost 5 bases and J 2 bases, leaving 9 bases between the germline ends. The CDR3 region has the DNA TGTGCCAGCAGTCCGACGGCAAACTATGGCTACACCTTC. This encodes CASSPTANYGYTF.

This clone is termed medium-sized (0.01 to 0.1%). The chain links TRBV7-9 to TRBJ1-2; tentative D call: TRBD1 (6 bases). Between the trimmed V and J ends, which lost 2 bases and 4 bases, there was a span of 8 bases. CDR1 and CDR2 from the germline V gene are SEHNR and FQNEAQ (reference sequence). The CDR3 covers 13 residues. DNA of the CDR3: TGTGCCAGCAGCTTAACAGGGCCCTATGGCTACACCTTC. Its translation: CASSLTGPYGYTF.

The chain recombines TRBV9 with TRBJ2-1; 10 nucleotides line up with TRBD1. CDR1 and CDR2 (germline): SGDLS, YYNGEE. V was pared by 4 bases and J by 6 bases, with 7 bases of the junction left unmatched. The length of the CDR3 is 15 residues. CDR3 bases: TGTGCCAGCAGCCCCGGGGGACAGGGGTCCAATGAGCAGTTCTTC. Encoded protein: CASSPGGQGSNEQFF.

The chain has TRBV10-3 and TRBJ1-1, with D hard to call. V lost 8 bases and J lost 7, with 11 bases in between. Germline values: CDR1 ENHRY, CDR2 SYGVKD. This CDR3 has 11 amino acids. The CDR3 nucleotides read TGTGCCATCTGGCGAGCAGGTGAAGCTTTCTTT. Residues: CAIWRAGEAFF.

CDR3 loop: CASSLERGTVPYEQYF. In DNA form, the CDR3 reads TGCGCCAGCAGCTTGGAGAGGGGTACGGTCCCCTACGAGCAGTACTTC. The chain couples TRBV5-1 to TRBJ2-7; D possibly uses TRBD1 or TRBD2 (5 bases each). The germline V gene encodes CDR1 SGHRS and CDR2 YFSETQ. The CDR3 contains 16 residues. The V end was cut by 0 bases, the J end by 2 bases, with 15 bases between.

The chain links TRBV5-1 to TRBJ2-5, with 15 bases aligning to TRBD2. The CDR3 has 17 amino acids. Losses at the gene ends were 4 bases for V and 4 bases for J; bases not matched to a gene: 8. The germline V gene encodes CDR1 SGHRS and CDR2 YFSETQ. CDR3 bases: TGCGCCAGCAGCCCAATGGGACTAGCGGGAGGTGTAGAGACCCAGTACTTC. Translation: CASSPMGLAGGVETQYF.

This clone turned up a few times. J is TRBJ1-2 and V is TRBV6-6; D gene unclear. Trimming took 3 bases from V and 4 from J, leaving 15 bases between them. The CDR3 sequence is 15 residues long. Germline lookup yields CDR1 MNHNY and CDR2 SVGAGI (reference sequence). The CDR3 is CASSYQEMGAYGYTF. The CDR3 coding sequence is TGTGCCAGCAGTTATCAGGAAATGGGCGCCTATGGCTACACCTTC.

V gene TRBV30 combines with J gene TRBJ2-5; D is unresolved. The CDR3 length is 13 residues. Germline values: CDR1 GTSNPN, CDR2 SVGIG (reference sequence). V lost 2 bases and J lost 0, with 7 bases in between. The CDR3, as DNA: TGTGCCTGGAGTTTGAGGAACCAAGAGACCCAGTACTTC. This encodes CAWSLRNQETQYF.

The gene calls are TRBV2 and TRBJ2-2, with D perhaps matching TRBD1 (6 bases). The length of the CDR3 is 13 residues. CDR1 is SNHLY, CDR2 FYNNEI, per germline. Trimming stripped 5 bases from V and 6 bases from J, with 10 bases between. The CDR3 loop is CASSFQGSGELFF. For the CDR3, the DNA is TGTGCCAGCAGTTTCCAGGGGTCCGGGGAGCTGTTTTTT.

V usage is TRBV2 and J usage is TRBJ1-2, with D possibly matching TRBD1 (6 bases). The ends were cut back, 2 bases at V and 4 bases at J, with 11 bases in the middle. From germline, CDR1 is SNHLY and CDR2 FYNNEI. This CDR3 region has 14 residues. CDR3 in amino acids: CASSESRGLYGYTF. DNA of the CDR3: TGTGCCAGCAGTGAATCCAGGGGCCTCTATGGCTACACCTTC.

The chain uses TRBV6-1 and TRBJ1-6, with unresolved D. CDR1 and CDR2 from the germline V gene are MNHNS and SASEGT. This CDR3 has 14 amino acids. The V and J ends lost 1 base and 7 bases respectively, with 8 bases between them. The CDR3 protein is CASSEVGRNSPLHF. CDR3 nucleotides: TGTGCCAGCAGTGAAGTGGGGAGGAATTCACCCCTCCACTTT.

V gene TRBV6-6 combines with J gene TRBJ2-2; the match to TRBD2 covers 9 bases. Trimming cost V 4 bases and J 3 bases; bases outside gene matches: 3. Germline V gene lookup returns CDR1 MNHNY and CDR2 SVGAGI (reference sequence). The CDR3 extends over 15 amino acids. CDR3 region: CASSSWTSDTGELFF. The DNA of the CDR3 is TGTGCCAGCAGTTCTTGGACTAGCGACACCGGGGAGCTGTTTTTT.

The chain couples TRBV4-1 to TRBJ2-5, with 7 bases identical to TRBD2. CDR3 size: 18 residues. Trimming cost V 1 base and J 2 bases; bases outside gene matches: 13. Germline V gives CDR1 MGHRA, CDR2 YSYEKL. This CDR3 is CASSQGALADPLQETQYF. The CDR3 DNA reads as TGCGCCAGCAGCCAAGGGGCTCTAGCGGACCCGCTTCAAGAGACCCAGTACTTC.

The V gene is TRBV15, the J gene TRBJ1-4, with TRBD1 identical over 7 bases. The CDR3 has 14 amino acids. J gave up 8 bases and V 3 bases, and 6 bases lay outside the gene matches. Germline V gene sequence: CDR1 LNHNV, CDR2 YYDKDF (reference sequence). CDR3 region: CATSRETGNEKLFF. The CDR3 DNA reads TGTGCCACCAGCAGGGAGACAGGGAACGAAAAACTGTTTTTT.

The V and J genes are TRBV10-1 and TRBJ1-5, with D maybe TRBD1 (5 bases). V was pared by 6 bases and J by 5 bases, with 14 bases between. The length of the CDR3 is 14 residues. Per germline, CDR1 WNHNN and CDR2 SYGVQD (reference sequence). The CDR3 loop is CASRRGVGDQPQHF. CDR3 bases: TGCGCCAGCAGGAGAGGAGTGGGGGATCAGCCCCAGCATTTT.

As for this clone: One end of the junction varies from germline; a read error may be responsible. The chain couples TRBV27 to TRBJ1-1, with TRBD1 matching over 9 bases. Germline CDR1 and CDR2: MNHEY and SMNVEV (reference sequence). The CDR3 totals 12 residues. CDR3 sequence (DNA): TGTGCCAGCAGTCCATCGGGACAGGGAGTTTTGTTT. As protein: CASSPSGQGVLF.

The chain links TRBV18 to TRBJ2-1, with unresolved D. Germline CDR1 is KGHSH and CDR2 is LQKENI. The CDR3 runs to 15 residues. Trimming removed 0 bases at V and 4 bases at J, with 10 bases between. CDR3 sequence (DNA): TGTGCCAGCTCACCACCCCAACAGTTATACAATGAGCAGTTCTTC. The encoded protein is CASSPPQQLYNEQFF.

J is TRBJ1-5 and V is TRBV10-2, with unresolved D. CDR1 and CDR2 from the germline V gene are WSHSY and SAAADI. Trimming removed 5 bases at V and 2 bases at J, with 13 bases between. There are 15 residues in the CDR3. The DNA for the CDR3 is TGCGCCAGCAGTTCGGGTGTAAGGGGCAATCAGCCCCAGCATTTT. Protein product: CASSSGVRGNQPQHF.

The V and J genes are TRBV6-5 and TRBJ2-7; the match to TRBD1 covers 9 bases. The CDR3 has 16 residues. V lost 2 bases to trimming and J lost 3 bases; unmatched junction nucleotides: 8. The germline gives CDR1 MNHEY, CDR2 SVGAGI. CDR3 coding DNA: TGTGCCAGCAGTTACGGCTACGGGACAGGGAGCTACGAGCAGTACTTC. Its translation is CASSYGYGTGSYEQYF.

This clone was counted a single time. The V and J genes are TRBV7-2 and TRBJ2-1; possibly TRBD1 for D (5 bases). Germline values: CDR1 SGHTA, CDR2 FQGNSA. The CDR3 is 15 amino acids. Trimming removed 5 bases at V and 0 bases at J, with 11 bases between. CDR3 in DNA: TGTGCCAGCAGCAGGGGTCAGAGCTCCTACAATGAGCAGTTCTTC. This encodes CASSRGQSSYNEQFF. Supplemented by reference TRBV7-2 and TRBJ2-1, the full variable domain reads GAGVSQSPSNKVTEKGKDVELRCDPISGHTALYWYRQSLGQGLEFLIYFQGNSAPDKSGLPSDRFSAERTGGSVSTLTIQRTQQEDSAVYLCASSRGQSSYNEQFFGPGTRLTVL.

The chain is built from TRBV5-1 and TRBJ2-7, with D possibly matching TRBD1 (5 bases). The CDR3 spans 13 residues. Germline V lookup: CDR1 SGHRS, CDR2 YFSETQ. V was clipped by 3 bases and J by 6 bases, with 13 bases between them. CDR3 region: CASSSQPGSEQYF. The CDR3 DNA follows: TGCGCCAGCAGCTCGCAACCAGGGTCCGAGCAGTACTTC.

The chain is built from TRBV28 and TRBJ1-1, with D uncertain. Germline V gives CDR1 MDHEN, CDR2 SYDVKM. CDR3 length: 16 residues. The V and J ends lost 7 bases and 2 bases respectively, with 20 bases between them. As DNA, the CDR3 is TGTGCCAGCACCCCACTCCTTCGTGTTGGTAACACTGAAGCTTTCTTT. Its translation is CASTPLLRVGNTEAFF. Together with reference TRBV28 and TRBJ1-1, the CDR3 gives the full variable domain: DVKVTQSSRYLVKRTGEKVFLECVQDMDHENMFWYRQDPGLGLRLIYFSYDVKMKEKGDIPEGYSVSREKKERFSLILESASTNQTSMYLCASTPLLRVGNTEAFFGQGTRLTVV.

The J gene is TRBJ1-5, the V gene TRBV18, with 7 bases that match TRBD1. V lost 4 bases, J lost 1 base, and 7 bases stayed unmatched. There are 16 residues in the CDR3. The germline V gene encodes CDR1 KGHSH and CDR2 LQKENI. The CDR3 loop is CASSRTGASSNQPQHF. The CDR3 DNA reads TGTGCCAGCTCACGTACAGGGGCGTCGAGCAATCAGCCCCAGCATTTT.

The chain recombines TRBV19 with TRBJ2-7; D might be TRBD2 (5 bases). V shed 5 bases and J shed 0 bases, with 11 bases lying between them. CDR1 and CDR2 from the germline V gene are LNHDA and SQIVND (reference sequence). This CDR3 contains 14 residues. The CDR3 region is CASSLMGSSYEQYF. CDR3 sequence (DNA): TGTGCCAGTAGTCTGATGGGGAGCTCCTACGAGCAGTACTTC.